Listed below are T cell receptor beta chains from one sample, sequenced in a study of PD-1 blockade in classical Hodgkin lymphoma. Profiled with immunoSEQ multiplex PCR; TCRdb holds only in-frame clones, not every one. Of about 860 clones in the sample, approximately 69% were seen once. This material consisted of CD8+ T cells from blood, taken at baseline. Receptor source: a human donor with classical Hodgkin lymphoma. CDR3s include the opening cysteine and the closing phenylalanine or tryptophan. A D gene is named only where the DNA matches it firmly.

. TRBV2 CASMGAPFSGNTIYF
. TRBV21-1 CASSKSPGGCTGELFF
TRBD1 TRBV27 CASSWDSSNQPQHF
. TRBV5-1 CASSELKMGTGMETQYF
TRBD1 TRBV4-1 CASSFVPGQGSQTEAFF
. TRBV5-4 CASSSEFSATSTDTQYF
. TRBV5-4 CASSPLGDNEQFF
TRBD1 TRBV5-8 CASSRDRGLADTQYF
. TRBV11-3 CASSLGTQFYEQYF
. TRBV6-5 CASSQGLYQETQYF
. TRBV27 CASSSSRATLNTGELFF
. TRBV6-6 CATITGYNEQFF
TRBD2 TRBV2 CASSGGGGRVETQYF
. TRBV4-3 CASSPFVTTEQFF
. TRBV7-9 CASSKSADSRWQETQYF
TRBD2 TRBV19 CASSLVASGYEQYF
. TRBV27 CASSERGFTDTQYF
. TRBV28 CASSTDWSPLHF
TRBD2 TRBV13 CASSPRTSGSLGETQYF
. TRBV6-6 CASITGTDTQYF
TRBD2 TRBV4-3 CASSQDLAGIYNEQFF
. TRBV4-3 CASSQDGTLTEAFF
TRBD2 TRBV9 CASSDSGSTYNEQFF
. TRBV7-4 CASSLVGSFSNTEAFF
. TRBV4-2 CASSQVGRDTYGYTF